One sample yielded the 29 T cell receptor beta chains listed below, sequenced in a study of shared clonotypes between healthy human individuals. CD45RO-negative, CCR7-positively selected cells formed the naive CD8 fraction, excluding terminally differentiated effector memory CD45RA+ cells. Clones were read by immunoSEQ multiplex PCR, and TCRdb kept only the in-frame ones, dropping some. This table holds about 1.9 million clones, 80% to 95% found once. Input material: naive CD8+ T cells from PBMCs. These receptors were obtained from a man between 18 and 29 years old in good health. Some clones in this sample may be carry-over from other donors' samples.

The chain carries TRBV6-1 and TRBJ1-2; TRBD1 is a possible D gene (5 bases). The CDR3 covers 16 residues. Trimming cost V 0 bases and J 8 bases, with 19 bases left between them. Per the germline V gene, CDR1 is MNHNS and CDR2 is SASEGT. The chain's CDR3 is CASSEAETEPPSGYTF. In DNA form, the CDR3 reads TGTGCCAGCAGTGAAGCGGAGACAGAGCCCCCGAGCGGCTACACCTTC.

A remark on this clone: Within the sample, other DNA sequences also encode this same CDR3. The rearrangement joins TRBV28 to TRBJ2-5; D unresolved. Germline V lookup: CDR1 MDHEN, CDR2 SYDVKM. V lost 1 base, J lost 5 bases, and 5 bases lay in between. The CDR3 runs 12 residues. CDR3: CASSLSLETQYF. CDR3 sequence (DNA): TGTGCCAGCAGTTTATCGTTGGAGACCCAGTACTTC.

The rearrangement joins TRBV28 to TRBJ2-5, with no clear D. The better agreement between TRBJ2-7 and the DNA end casts doubt on the J call. The CDR3 is 14 residues long. The V gene's germline CDR1 is MDHEN and CDR2 SYDVKM. The CDR3 nucleotides read TGTGCCAGCAGTTCCCCTACGGTGATCTACGAGCAGTACTTC. Its protein product is CASSSPTVIYEQYF.

This chain links TRBV28 with TRBJ2-5; D possibly matches TRBD1 or TRBD2 (5 bases each). With 7 bases removed from V and 2 bases from J, the gap between germline ends came to 11 bases. The CDR3 totals 13 residues. Germline CDR1 reads MDHEN; CDR2 reads SYDVKM. CDR3 sequence (DNA): TGTGCCAGCAAGATGGGGGAACAAGAGACCCAGTACTTC. This translates into CASKMGEQETQYF.

The CDR3 bases are TGCGCCAGCAGCCAACCAGGGAGGCGTACTAATGAAAAACTGTTTTTT. It yields the protein CASSQPGRRTNEKLFF. J is TRBJ1-4 and V is TRBV4-1; a possible D gene is TRBD1 (5 bases). The germline gives CDR1 MGHRA, CDR2 YSYEKL. The V and J ends lost 2 bases and 2 bases respectively, with 12 bases between them. This CDR3 comprises 16 residues.

The gene calls are TRBV28 and TRBJ2-3; D gene uncertain. From germline, CDR1 is MDHEN and CDR2 SYDVKM. The CDR3 is 14 amino acids. Trimming took off 4 bases at V and 4 bases at J, with 12 bases between the two ends. The CDR3 spells CASSSRRSADTQYF. The CDR3 DNA reads TGTGCCAGCAGTTCCCGCAGAAGTGCAGATACGCAGTATTTT.

The J gene is TRBJ2-7, the V gene TRBV7-8; 9 bases fit TRBD1. CDR1 is SGHVS, CDR2 FQNEAQ, per germline. J was trimmed by 1 base and V by 5 bases; bases with no gene match: 9. CDR3 length: 16 amino acids. CDR3 amino acids: CASSKTGGALSYEQYF. CDR3 nucleotide sequence: TGTGCCAGCAGCAAGACAGGGGGAGCATTATCCTACGAGCAGTACTTC.

V is TRBV6-1 and J is TRBJ2-2; D may be TRBD2 (5 bases). CDR3 length equals 16 residues. Trimming took off 1 base at V and 0 bases at J, with 9 bases between the two ends. CDR1 is MNHNS and CDR2 is SASEGT in the germline V gene. The CDR3 here is CASSEEEGSNTGELFF. The CDR3 DNA sequence: TGTGCCAGCAGTGAAGAAGAGGGATCGAACACCGGGGAGCTGTTTTTT.

The V call is TRBV9, the J call TRBJ2-1; D is possibly TRBD2 (6 bases). In germline, CDR1 is SGDLS, CDR2 YYNGEE. CDR3 length: 15 residues. The V end was cut by 0 bases, the J end by 6 bases, with 13 bases between. DNA of the CDR3: TGTGCCAGCAGCGTAGTTGGGGGAGGCGCCAATGAGCAGTTCTTC. Its protein product is CASSVVGGGANEQFF.

The chain is built from TRBV13 and TRBJ1-2, with D maybe TRBD1 (5 bases). V shed 6 bases and J shed 0 bases, with 11 bases lying between them. CDR3 length: 14 residues. Per germline, CDR1 PRHDT and CDR2 FYEKMQ (reference sequence). DNA of the CDR3: TGTGCCAGCAGAGTCTGGGGGGCTAACTATGGCTACACCTTC. It is translated as CASRVWGANYGYTF.

J is TRBJ2-5 and V is TRBV23-1, with D unclear. TRBV23-1 is assigned to the ORF class and has an uncertain function. CDR3 length: 13 amino acids. V lost 5 bases to trimming and J lost 2 bases, with 9 bases between them. In DNA, the CDR3 is TGCGCCAGCAGTTACGGACGGCAAGAGACCCAGTACTTC. This codes for CASSYGRQETQYF.

V and J are TRBV5-6 and TRBJ2-3; D remains unclear. The CDR3 runs 16 residues. Germline values: CDR1 SGHDT, CDR2 YYEEEE. V lost 2 bases to trimming and J lost 0 bases, with 13 bases between them. CDR3 sequence reads: CASSFFQITSTDTQYF. The CDR3 coding sequence is TGTGCCAGCAGCTTTTTTCAGATAACTAGCACAGATACGCAGTATTTT. The variable domain in full, completed from reference TRBV5-6 and TRBJ2-3, reads DAGVTQSPTHLIKTRGQQVTLRCSPKSGHDTVSWYQQALGQGPQFIFQYYEEEERQRGNFPDRFSGHQFPNYSSELNVNALLLGDSALYLCASSFFQITSTDTQYFGPGTRLTVL.

In this sample, this clone turned up a few times. V gene TRBV9 combines with J gene TRBJ1-1, with D perhaps TRBD1 (5 bases). The V end was cut by 0 bases, the J end by 2 bases, with 11 bases between. CDR1 is SGDLS and CDR2 is YYNGEE in the germline V gene. The CDR3 sequence is 15 residues long. The DNA for the CDR3 is TGTGCCAGCAGCGTAGCAACCGGACATAACACTGAAGCTTTCTTT. This codes for CASSVATGHNTEAFF.

This rearrangement joins TRBV7-9 to TRBJ2-1; 7 bases are shared with TRBD1. Germline CDR1 and CDR2: SEHNR and FQNEAQ (reference sequence). The CDR3 is 14 residues long. With 5 bases clipped from V and 4 bases from J, the junction kept 5 bases outside the gene matches. The CDR3 bases are TGTGCCAGCAGCGCCGGGGACAGATACAATGAGCAGTTCTTC. Translation: CASSAGDRYNEQFF.

The chain recombines TRBV27 with TRBJ2-6; D gene unclear. From germline, CDR1 is MNHEY and CDR2 SMNVEV (reference sequence). This CDR3 comprises 15 residues. V dropped 3 bases and J dropped 1 base, with 7 bases sitting between them. CDR3 coding DNA: TGTGCCAGCAGTTTCGCCCCTTCTGGGGCCAACGTCCTGACTTTC. Translating it yields CASSFAPSGANVLTF. Drawing the rest from reference TRBV27 and TRBJ2-6, the complete variable domain is EAQVTQNPRYLITVTGKKLTVTCSQNMNHEYMSWYRQDPGLGLRQIYYSMNVEVTDKGDVPEGYKVSRKEKRNFPLILESPSPNQTSLYFCASSFAPSGANVLTFGAGSRLTVL.

This CDR3 is CASSSRGGETQYF. In DNA, the CDR3 is TGTGCCAGCAGCTCAAGGGGGGGCGAGACCCAGTACTTC. This rearrangement joins TRBV11-3 to TRBJ2-5; TRBD2 might be the D (7 bases). CDR1 SGHNT and CDR2 YENEEA come from the germline V gene. V lost 4 bases to trimming and J lost 5 bases, with 11 bases between them. This CDR3 comprises 13 residues.

The chain combines TRBV7-8 with TRBJ2-7, with 14 bases identical to TRBD2. Losses at the gene ends were 5 bases for V and 0 bases for J; bases not matched to a gene: 3. The CDR3 spans 16 residues. Germline V gives CDR1 SGHVS, CDR2 FQNEAQ. Here the CDR3 reads CASSPGTSGSSYEQYF. The CDR3 nucleotides are TGTGCCAGCAGCCCGGGGACTAGCGGGAGCTCCTACGAGCAGTACTTC.

V usage is TRBV6-5 and J usage is TRBJ2-7, with D possibly TRBD2 on 5 matching bases. CDR1 and CDR2 from the germline V gene are MNHEY and SVGAGI. With 3 bases removed from V and 6 bases from J, the gap between germline ends came to 12 bases. The CDR3 covers 13 residues. The CDR3 sequence: CASSYHQAGEQYF. The CDR3 DNA reads as TGTGCCAGCAGTTATCATCAGGCGGGCGAGCAGTACTTC.

V is TRBV28 and J is TRBJ1-1; TRBD1 matches at 7 bases. The CDR3 length is 18 residues. Trimming cost V 6 bases and J 11 bases; bases outside gene matches: 27. Germline CDR1 MDHEN, CDR2 SYDVKM. In nucleotides, the CDR3 is TGTGCCAGCAGCTACAAATTTGGTAAGGGGGCTCCCGGGGACGACGCTTTCTTT. Its translation is CASSYKFGKGAPGDDAFF. The full variable domain, completed using reference TRBV28 and TRBJ1-1, is DVKVTQSSRYLVKRTGEKVFLECVQDMDHENMFWYRQDPGLGLRLIYFSYDVKMKEKGDIPEGYSVSREKKERFSLILESASTNQTSMYLCASSYKFGKGAPGDDAFFGQGTRLTVV.

This clone was detected only a few times. The genes are TRBV11-2 and TRBJ1-1; the D gene is possibly TRBD1 (5 bases). Germline CDR1 SGHAT, CDR2 FQNNGV. V dropped 5 bases and J dropped 4 bases, with 20 bases sitting between them. This CDR3 spans 16 amino acids. The CDR3 bases are TGTGCCAGCAGCACTGGAAATTCAGGGTTTGGCACTGAAGCTTTCTTT. This gives the protein CASSTGNSGFGTEAFF. Full variable domain (missing parts from reference TRBV11-2 and TRBJ1-1): EAGVAQSPRYKIIEKRQSVAFWCNPISGHATLYWYQQILGQGPKLLIQFQNNGVVDDSQLPKDRFSAERLKGVDSTLKIQPAKLEDSAVYLCASSTGNSGFGTEAFFGQGTRLTVV.

The V gene is TRBV5-1, the J gene TRBJ2-7, with 9 bases lining up with TRBD1. The CDR3 runs to 15 residues. V lost 7 bases and J lost 9; bases outside the gene matches: 17. Germline CDR1 and CDR2: SGHRS and YFSETQ. CDR3 region: CASSGGQGHATGQYF. The CDR3, as DNA: TGCGCCAGCTCGGGGGGACAGGGTCACGCTACAGGGCAGTACTTC.

The genes are TRBV28 and TRBJ2-1; 9 nucleotides align to TRBD1. The CDR3 runs 16 residues. The trim removed 1 base at V and 2 bases at J, leaving 3 bases unmatched. Germline-derived CDR1 and CDR2 are MDHEN and SYDVKM. The CDR3 DNA follows: TGTGCCAGCAGTTTATTCTGGACAGGGGCCTACAATGAGCAGTTCTTC. Translating it yields CASSLFWTGAYNEQFF.

The J gene is TRBJ2-1, the V gene TRBV28, with TRBD2 matching 7 bases. With 5 bases clipped from V and 1 base from J, the junction kept 8 bases outside the gene matches. The CDR3 covers 16 residues. Germline V gene data show CDR1 as MDHEN and CDR2 as SYDVKM. In nucleotides, the CDR3 is TGTGCCAGCAGTACTCTAGCGGAAAAATCCTACAATGAGCAGTTCTTC. Its protein is CASSTLAEKSYNEQFF.

With respect to this clone: Other DNA sequences from this sample encode an identical CDR3 as well. The chain recombines TRBV9 with TRBJ2-7; D is perhaps TRBD1 or TRBD2 (5 bases each). The germline gives CDR1 SGDLS, CDR2 YYNGEE. The CDR3 spans 15 residues. V lost 0 bases to trimming and J lost 0 bases, with 10 bases between them. The CDR3 DNA reads as TGTGCCAGCAGCGTAGGGGACGGGTCCTCCTACGAGCAGTACTTC. This sequence encodes CASSVGDGSSYEQYF.

The chain uses TRBV9 and TRBJ2-5, with 7 bases fitting TRBD1. Per germline, CDR1 SGDLS and CDR2 YYNGEE. The CDR3 extends over 15 amino acids. Germline trimming cut 3 bases from V and 1 base from J; bases unmatched to any gene: 6. Written as DNA, the CDR3 is TGTGCCAGCAGCGAAGGGACAGCCCTCCAAGAGACCCAGTACTTC. Translating gives CASSEGTALQETQYF.

The chain is built from TRBV7-9 and TRBJ1-2, with no clear D. The CDR3 loop spans 15 amino acids. CDR1 SEHNR and CDR2 FQNEAQ come from the germline V gene (reference sequence). Trimming removed 3 bases from V and 8 bases from J, with 19 bases in between. CDR3 sequence reads: CASSFGPVTRLGYTF. In nucleotides, the CDR3 is TGTGCCAGCAGCTTCGGCCCGGTCACACGTCTAGGCTACACCTTC.

A single count supports this clone. The CDR3 DNA reads as TGTGCCAGCAGCTGGGGGCCCCAGCGGGAGTACCCAGATACGCAGTATTTT. Translation gives CASSWGPQREYPDTQYF. The V and J genes are TRBV5-6 and TRBJ2-3, with 8 bases lining up with TRBD2. J was trimmed by 4 bases and V by 3 bases; bases with no gene match: 13. CDR1 is SGHDT and CDR2 is YYEEEE in the germline V gene. The CDR3 has 17 amino acids.

The rearrangement links TRBV27 to TRBJ1-1; D possibly corresponds to TRBD1 (6 bases). V lost 6 bases, J lost 1 base, and 15 bases lay in between. Germline CDR1 reads MNHEY; CDR2 reads SMNVEV (reference sequence). The length of the CDR3 is 15 residues. The DNA of the CDR3 is TGTGCCAGCAGCCTAAAACAGGGCGAGAACACTGAAGCTTTCTTT. This encodes CASSLKQGENTEAFF.

The chain is built from TRBV18 and TRBJ1-1; no definite D call. The CDR3 length is 12 residues. V lost 4 bases and J 1 base, leaving 4 bases between the germline ends. Germline V lookup: CDR1 KGHSH, CDR2 LQKENI. The CDR3 spells CASSQENTEAFF. The CDR3 DNA sequence: TGTGCCAGCTCACAGGAGAACACTGAAGCTTTCTTT.